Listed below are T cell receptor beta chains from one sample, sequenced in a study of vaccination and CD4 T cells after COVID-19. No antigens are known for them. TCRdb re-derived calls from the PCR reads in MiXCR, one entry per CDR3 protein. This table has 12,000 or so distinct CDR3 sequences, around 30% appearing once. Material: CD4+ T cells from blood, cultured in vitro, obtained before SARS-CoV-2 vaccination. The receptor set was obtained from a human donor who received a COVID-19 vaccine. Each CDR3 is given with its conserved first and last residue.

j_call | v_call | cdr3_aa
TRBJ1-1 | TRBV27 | CASSLGGPNTEAFF
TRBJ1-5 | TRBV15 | CATSRASGGRAQPQHF
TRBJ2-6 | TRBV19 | CASSITTESSGANVLTF
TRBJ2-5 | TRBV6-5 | CASSYSYQRGTQETQYF
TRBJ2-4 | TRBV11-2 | CASSFRGRGDSQKHSVRGFQYF
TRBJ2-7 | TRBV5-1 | CASSPASAYEQYF
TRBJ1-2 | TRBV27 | CASSSRQEFVEGYTF
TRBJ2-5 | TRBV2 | CASSRPGLAGGETQYF
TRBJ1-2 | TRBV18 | CASSPGGDLGYTF
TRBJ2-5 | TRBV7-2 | CASSRDRGGRETQYF